This T cell receptor (beta chain) is from a study of blood T cell repertoires in COVID-19. V lost 3 bases and J 4 bases, leaving 9 bases between the germline ends. This CDR3 comprises 13 residues. Sequencing used immunoSEQ multiplex PCR; TCRdb keeps in-frame clones, though not all of them. Of approximately 190,000 clones detected, roughly 80% appear once; the ten largest clones hold 6% to 7%. Sequenced material: peripheral blood. The TCR sequence derives from a woman aged 40 to 55 with acute or convalescent COVID-19. The rearrangement links TRBV12-3 or TRBV12-4 to TRBJ1-2; D is unclear. The CDR3 is CASSLEESYGYTF. CDR3 coding DNA: TGTGCCAGCAGTTTGGAGGAATCCTATGGCTACACCTTC.